This T cell receptor (beta chain) comes out of a study of T cell responses to AZD1222 COVID-19 vaccine. Study at large: Second doses were pooled across both intervals (about 4 or about 12 weeks).

On this clone itself: Antigen: not known.

Overall study findings and caveats: Among vaccine-associated CD4 TCRs, coverage spanned spike, with dominance at 160-218 and 743-854. Targeting of unmutated variant regions was reportedly seen in nearly half of spike-specific TCRs. After the peak T cell response, and only then, were repertoires sampled.

Produced via immunoSEQ multiplex PCR; TCRdb's table is partial and in-frame only. Among about 170,000 clones listed, approximately 92% were seen once. Germline CDR1 is KGHDR and CDR2 is SFDVKD. Trimming took off 3 bases at V and 4 bases at J, with 14 bases between the two ends. This CDR3 has 15 amino acids. The J gene is TRBJ1-1, the V gene TRBV24-1, with TRBD1 as a possible D gene (5 bases). This TCR came from an adult in good health. The sample was peripheral blood, taken on day 0 of AZD1222 vaccination. CDR3 loop: CATSDNRGGSTEAFF. The CDR3 DNA reads as TGTGCCACCAGTGATAATAGGGGCGGGAGCACTGAAGCTTTCTTT.